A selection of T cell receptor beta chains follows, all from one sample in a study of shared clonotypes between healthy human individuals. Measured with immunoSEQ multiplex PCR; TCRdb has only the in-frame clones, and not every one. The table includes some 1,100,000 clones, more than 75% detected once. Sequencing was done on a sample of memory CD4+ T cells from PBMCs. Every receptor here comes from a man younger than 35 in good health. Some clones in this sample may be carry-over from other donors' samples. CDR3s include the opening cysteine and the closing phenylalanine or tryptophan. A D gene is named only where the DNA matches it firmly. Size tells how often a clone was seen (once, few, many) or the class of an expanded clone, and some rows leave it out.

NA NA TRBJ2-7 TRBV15 TGTGCCACCAGCCAAAACGGGGGATTGCCCTACGAGCAGTACTTC CATSQNGGLPYEQYF
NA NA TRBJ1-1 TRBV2 TGTGCCAGCAGTCGGGACTCCGGGGGAAACACTGAAGCTTTCTTT CASSRDSGGNTEAFF
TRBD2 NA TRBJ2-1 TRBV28 TGTGCCAGCAGTCCTGGGACTAGCGGGAGCAGGCATGAGCAGTTCTTC CASSPGTSGSRHEQFF
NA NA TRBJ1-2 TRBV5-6 TGTGCCAGCAGACGGACAGCCGGCTACACCTTC CASRRTAGYTF
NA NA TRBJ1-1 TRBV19 TGTGCCAGTAGTAAAGTAACGATGAACACTGAAGCTTTCTTT CASSKVTMNTEAFF
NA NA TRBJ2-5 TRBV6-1 TGTGCCAGCAGTGAATACCGTCAGAGTGGAGAGACCCAGTACTTC CASSEYRQSGETQYF
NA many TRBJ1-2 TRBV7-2 TGTGCCAGCAGTTTCTCTAACTATGGCTACACCTTC CASSFSNYGYTF
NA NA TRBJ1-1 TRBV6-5 TGTGCCAGCATTCCACCGGGGGCGGGCACTGAAGCTTTCTTT CASIPPGAGTEAFF
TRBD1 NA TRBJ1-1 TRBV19 TGTGCCAGTATGGGGACAGATTTGAACACTGAAGCTTTCTTT CASMGTDLNTEAFF
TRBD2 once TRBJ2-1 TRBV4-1 TGCGCCAGCAGCCGGGGACTAGCGGGGCCGAGCGCCTACAATGAGCAGTTCTTC CASSRGLAGPSAYNEQFF
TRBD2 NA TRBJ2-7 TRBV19 TGTGCCAGTAGCCCCACTAGCGGGCAAGCCTACGAGCAGTACTTC CASSPTSGQAYEQYF
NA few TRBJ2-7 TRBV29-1 TGCAGCGTTGAGACACCCATCGAGCAGTACTTC CSVETPIEQYF
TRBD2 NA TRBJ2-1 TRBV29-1 TGCAGCGTTCAGGGGGCTAGCGGGAGTGGAGGTAATGAGCAGTTCTTC CSVQGASGSGGNEQFF
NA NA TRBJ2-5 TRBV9 TGTGCCAGCAGCGCCCGAGCTAGGAGAGAAGAGACCCAGTACTTC CASSARARREETQYF
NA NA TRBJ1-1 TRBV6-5 TGTGCCAGCAGTTACGGGCCCGCGGGAACTGAAGCTTTCTTT CASSYGPAGTEAFF
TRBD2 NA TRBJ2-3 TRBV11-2 TGTGCCAGCAGCTTAATAGCGGGAGGGGCCCTCTATACGCAGTATTTT CASSLIAGGALYTQYF
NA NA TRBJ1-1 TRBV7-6 TGTGCCAGCAGCTTCTACAGGGATACTGAAGCTTTCTTT CASSFYRDTEAFF
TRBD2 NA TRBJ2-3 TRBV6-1 TGTGCCAGCAGTGTTCCACCGGGACTAGCGGGAAGTGCAGATACGCAGTATTTT CASSVPPGLAGSADTQYF
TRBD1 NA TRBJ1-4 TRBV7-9 TGTGCCAGCAGCCCGCGAGCAGTGAACCGGGACAGGGAGGAACTGTTTTTT CASSPRAVNRDREELFF
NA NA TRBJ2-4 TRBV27 TGTGCCAGCAGCCGATCCGGGGCCCAAAATTACATTCAGTACTTC CASSRSGAQNYIQYF
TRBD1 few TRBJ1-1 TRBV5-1 TGCGCCAGCAGCCTGGACAGGGCGAACACTGAAGCTTTCTTT CASSLDRANTEAFF
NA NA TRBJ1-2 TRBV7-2 TGTGCCAGCAGCCCGGACCTAGGACCGTATGGCTACACCTTC CASSPDLGPYGYTF